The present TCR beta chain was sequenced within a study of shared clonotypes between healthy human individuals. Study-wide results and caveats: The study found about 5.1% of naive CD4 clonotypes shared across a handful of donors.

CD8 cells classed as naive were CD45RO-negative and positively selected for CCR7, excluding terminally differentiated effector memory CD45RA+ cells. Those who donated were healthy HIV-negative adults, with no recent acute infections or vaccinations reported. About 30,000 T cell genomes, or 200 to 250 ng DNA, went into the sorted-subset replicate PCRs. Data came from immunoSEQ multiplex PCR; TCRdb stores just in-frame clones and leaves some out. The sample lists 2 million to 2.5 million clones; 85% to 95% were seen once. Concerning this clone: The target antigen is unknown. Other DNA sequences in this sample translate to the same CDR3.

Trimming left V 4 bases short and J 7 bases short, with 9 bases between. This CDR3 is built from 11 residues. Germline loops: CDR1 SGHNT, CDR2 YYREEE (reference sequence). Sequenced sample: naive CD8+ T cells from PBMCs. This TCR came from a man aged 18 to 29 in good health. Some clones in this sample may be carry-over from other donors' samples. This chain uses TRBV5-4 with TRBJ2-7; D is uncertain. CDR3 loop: CASSLSREQYF. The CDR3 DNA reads TGTGCCAGCAGCCTGAGCCGAGAGCAGTACTTC.